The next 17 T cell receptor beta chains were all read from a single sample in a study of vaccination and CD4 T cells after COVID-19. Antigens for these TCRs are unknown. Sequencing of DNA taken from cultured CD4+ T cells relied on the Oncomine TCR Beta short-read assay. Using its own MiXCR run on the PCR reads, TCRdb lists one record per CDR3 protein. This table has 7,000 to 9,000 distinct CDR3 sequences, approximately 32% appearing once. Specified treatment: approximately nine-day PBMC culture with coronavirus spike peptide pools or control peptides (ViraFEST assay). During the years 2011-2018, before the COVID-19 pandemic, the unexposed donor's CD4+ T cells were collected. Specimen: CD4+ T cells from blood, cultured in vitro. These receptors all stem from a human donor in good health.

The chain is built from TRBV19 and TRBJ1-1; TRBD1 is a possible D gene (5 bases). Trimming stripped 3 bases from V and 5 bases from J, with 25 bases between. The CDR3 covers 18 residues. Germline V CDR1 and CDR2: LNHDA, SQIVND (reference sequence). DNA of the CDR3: TGTGCCAGTAGTATCCAACGGGGGGGGATAGCTGGGGGGACTGAAGCTTTCTTT. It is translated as CASSIQRGGIAGGTEAFF.

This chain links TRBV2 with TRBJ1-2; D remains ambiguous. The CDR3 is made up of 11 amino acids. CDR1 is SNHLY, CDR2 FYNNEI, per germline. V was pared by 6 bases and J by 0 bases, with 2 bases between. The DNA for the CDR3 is TGTGCCAGCAGGGCTAACTATGGCTACACCTTC. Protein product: CASRANYGYTF.

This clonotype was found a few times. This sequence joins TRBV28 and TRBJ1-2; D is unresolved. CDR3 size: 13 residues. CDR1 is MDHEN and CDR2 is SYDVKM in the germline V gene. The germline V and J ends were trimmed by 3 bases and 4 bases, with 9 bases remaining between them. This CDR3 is CASSFGGSYGYTF. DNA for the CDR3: TGTGCCAGCAGTTTTGGTGGCAGCTATGGCTACACCTTC.

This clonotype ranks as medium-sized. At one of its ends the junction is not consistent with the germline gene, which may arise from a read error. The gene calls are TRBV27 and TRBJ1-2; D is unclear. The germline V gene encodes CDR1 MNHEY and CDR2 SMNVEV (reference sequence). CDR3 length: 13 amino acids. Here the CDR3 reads CASSLTPGSDQFF. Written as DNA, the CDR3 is TGTGCCAGCAGTTTAACGCCCGGAAGCGATCAATTCTTC.

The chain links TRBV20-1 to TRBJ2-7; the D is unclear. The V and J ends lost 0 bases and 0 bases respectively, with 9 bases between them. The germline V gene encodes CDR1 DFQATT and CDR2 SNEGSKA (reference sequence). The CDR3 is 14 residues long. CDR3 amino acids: CSAREQHSSYEQYF. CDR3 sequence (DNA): TGCAGTGCTAGAGAACAGCACAGCTCCTACGAGCAGTACTTC.

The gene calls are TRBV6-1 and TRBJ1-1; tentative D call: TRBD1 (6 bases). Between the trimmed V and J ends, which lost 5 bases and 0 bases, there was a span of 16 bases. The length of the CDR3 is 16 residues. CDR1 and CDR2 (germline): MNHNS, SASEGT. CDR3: CASSISGALMNTEAFF. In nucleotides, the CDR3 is TGTGCCAGCAGTATCTCAGGGGCCCTTATGAACACTGAAGCTTTCTTT.

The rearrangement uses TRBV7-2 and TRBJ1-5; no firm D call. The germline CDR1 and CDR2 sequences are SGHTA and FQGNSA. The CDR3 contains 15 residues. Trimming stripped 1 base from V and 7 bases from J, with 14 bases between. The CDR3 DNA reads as TGTGCCAGCAGCTTAGGTGCGGGTCTAGGGCAGCCCCAGCATTTT. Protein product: CASSLGAGLGQPQHF. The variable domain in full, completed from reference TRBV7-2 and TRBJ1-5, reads GAGVSQSPSNKVTEKGKDVELRCDPISGHTALYWYRQSLGQGLEFLIYFQGNSAPDKSGLPSDRFSAERTGGSVSTLTIQRTQQEDSAVYLCASSLGAGLGQPQHFGDGTRLSIL.

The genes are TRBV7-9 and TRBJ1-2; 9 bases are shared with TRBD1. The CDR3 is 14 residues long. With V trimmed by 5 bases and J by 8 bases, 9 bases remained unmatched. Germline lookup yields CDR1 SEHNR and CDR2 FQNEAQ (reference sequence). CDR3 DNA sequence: TGTGCCAGCAGCGGACAAACAGGGGGCGAGGGCTACACCTTC. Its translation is CASSGQTGGEGYTF.

The CDR3: CASSLGQGRDQPQHF. CDR3 coding DNA: TGTGCCAGCAGCTTAGGACAGGGGAGGGATCAGCCCCAGCATTTT. This sequence joins TRBV7-8 and TRBJ1-5; 8 nucleotides agree with TRBD1. The CDR3 is made up of 15 amino acids. Looked up from germline, CDR1 is SGHVS and CDR2 is FQNEAQ. V lost 1 base to trimming and J lost 5 bases; unmatched junction nucleotides: 4.

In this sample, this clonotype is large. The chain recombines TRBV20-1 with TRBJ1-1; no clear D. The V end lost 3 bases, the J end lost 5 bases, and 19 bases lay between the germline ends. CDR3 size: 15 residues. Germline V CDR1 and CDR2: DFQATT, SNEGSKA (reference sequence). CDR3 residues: CSASSSSGVGTEAFF. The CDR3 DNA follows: TGCAGTGCTAGTTCCTCCAGCGGGGTTGGGACTGAAGCTTTCTTT.

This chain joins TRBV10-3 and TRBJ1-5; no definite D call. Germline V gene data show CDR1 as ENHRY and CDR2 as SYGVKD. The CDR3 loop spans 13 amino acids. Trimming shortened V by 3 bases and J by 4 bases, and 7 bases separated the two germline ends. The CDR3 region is CAISESQNQPQHF. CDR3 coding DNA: TGTGCCATCAGTGAAAGTCAGAATCAGCCCCAGCATTTT.

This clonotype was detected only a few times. CDR3 region: CSAKLPRGVPYEQYF. The CDR3 DNA follows: TGCAGTGCCAAACTCCCCCGGGGGGTCCCCTACGAGCAGTACTTC. The chain uses TRBV20-1 and TRBJ2-7; 7 nucleotides agree with TRBD2. V shed 6 bases and J 2 bases; nucleotides not matched to a gene: 13. Germline V lookup: CDR1 DFQATT, CDR2 SNEGSKA (reference sequence). The CDR3 spans 15 residues.

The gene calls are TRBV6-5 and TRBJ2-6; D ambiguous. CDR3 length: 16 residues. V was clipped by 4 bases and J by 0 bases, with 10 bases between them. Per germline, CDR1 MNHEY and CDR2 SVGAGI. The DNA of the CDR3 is TGTGCCAGCAGTTTCCGACGGAGCTCTGGGGCCAACGTCCTGACTTTC. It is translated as CASSFRRSSGANVLTF.

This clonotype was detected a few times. The CDR3 sequence: CASSTTASYEQYF. The CDR3 region has the DNA TGTGCCAGCAGCACGACCGCCTCCTACGAGCAGTACTTC. The chain joins TRBV7-6 to TRBJ2-7; D is ambiguous. There are 13 residues in the CDR3. Deletions cut 5 bases from V and 0 bases from J, with 8 bases between. Per germline, CDR1 SGHVS and CDR2 FNYEAQ.

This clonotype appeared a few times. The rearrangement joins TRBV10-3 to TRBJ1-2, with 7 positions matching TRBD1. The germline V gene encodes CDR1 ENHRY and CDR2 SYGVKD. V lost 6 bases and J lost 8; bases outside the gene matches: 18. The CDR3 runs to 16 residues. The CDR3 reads CAISWGTGQGGSGYTF. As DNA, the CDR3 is TGTGCCATCAGCTGGGGGACCGGGCAGGGGGGATCCGGCTACACCTTC.

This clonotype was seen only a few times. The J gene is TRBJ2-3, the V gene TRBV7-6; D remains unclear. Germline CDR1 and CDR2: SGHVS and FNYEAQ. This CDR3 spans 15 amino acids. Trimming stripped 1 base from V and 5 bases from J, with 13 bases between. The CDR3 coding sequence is TGTGCCAGCAGCTTAGGCCCTAGAGGTGGAGATACGCAGTATTTT. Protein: CASSLGPRGGDTQYF.

The CDR3 nucleotides are TGCGCCAGCAGCTTGGGGCCGAACTCGTCCGGCTACACCTTC. It is translated as CASSLGPNSSGYTF. This chain links TRBV5-1 with TRBJ1-2, with unresolved D. The CDR3 consists of 14 residues. Trimming shortened V by 0 bases and J by 8 bases, and 14 bases separated the two germline ends. Germline V lookup: CDR1 SGHRS, CDR2 YFSETQ.